This TCR beta chain was identified in a study of T cells after somatic rescue of genetic block. The germline V gene encodes CDR1 MDHEN and CDR2 SYDVKM. The CDR3 totals 12 residues. The ends were cut back, 5 bases at V and 14 bases at J, with 18 bases in the middle. Libraries were prepared by immunoSEQ multiplex PCR; TCRdb keeps only in-frame clonotypes and omits some of them. The repertoire consists of 70,000 or so clones, with 90% to 95% occurring once and the leading ten covering around 2.8%. This receptor was taken from a man aged 35-49 years. This chain links TRBV28 with TRBJ2-5, with D perhaps assigned TRBD1 or TRBD2 (5 bases each). Sequenced sample: peripheral blood mononuclear cells (PBMCs). CDR3 sequence (DNA): TGTGCCAGCAGTGTGCCGGGGCGGTATTTTTACTTC. Translating gives CASSVPGRYFYF.